This passage covers 28 T cell receptor beta chains from one sample sequenced in a study of blood T cell repertoires in COVID-19. TCRdb's copy holds only in-frame clones and misses some; the assay was immunoSEQ multiplex PCR. The sample records 150,000 to 200,000 clones, approximately 87% being singletons. Sequencing was done on a sample of peripheral blood. The receptor source for this set is a woman in her fifties or sixties with COVID-19, enrolled during active disease.

The chain is built from TRBV3-1 (or the pseudogene TRBV3-2) and TRBJ1-4; possible D gene TRBD1, 5 bases. Germline V CDR1 and CDR2: LGHDT, YNNKEL (reference sequence). Trimming removed 0 bases at V and 7 bases at J, with 9 bases between. The CDR3 totals 14 residues. The CDR3: CASSQDGRAEKLFF. The CDR3 DNA reads as TGTGCCAGCAGCCAAGATGGCAGGGCTGAAAAACTGTTTTTT.

This chain joins TRBV4-3 and TRBJ2-1; D remains unclear. Trimming took off 3 bases at V and 0 bases at J, with 6 bases between the two ends. This CDR3 has 14 amino acids. Looked up from germline, CDR1 is LGHNA and CDR2 is YSLEER. CDR3 DNA sequence: TGCGCCAGCAGCCACTTGAGCTCCTACAATGAGCAGTTCTTC. This codes for CASSHLSSYNEQFF.

The chain has TRBV5-6 and TRBJ2-3, with 14 nucleotides matching TRBD2. The CDR3 runs 16 residues. CDR1 SGHDT and CDR2 YYEEEE come from the germline V gene. V dropped 4 bases and J dropped 3; count of bases not matched to a gene: 4. The CDR3 sequence: CASSGTSGRRTDTQYF. In DNA, the CDR3 is TGTGCCAGCAGCGGGACTAGCGGGAGACGAACAGATACGCAGTATTTT.

Written as DNA, the CDR3 is TGTGCCAGCAGAGAAGCCCGGGACAGCACTGAAGCTTTCTTT. As protein: CASREARDSTEAFF. The chain couples TRBV27 to TRBJ1-1; 7 bases align to TRBD1. The V segment lost 6 bases and the J segment 4 bases; nucleotides outside the gene matches: 8. The CDR3 contains 14 residues. Germline CDR1 reads MNHEY; CDR2 reads SMNVEV (reference sequence).

The chain is built from TRBV7-8 and TRBJ1-1, with D hard to call. The V end was cut by 1 base, the J end by 1 base, with 7 bases between. CDR1 is SGHVS, CDR2 FQNEAQ, per germline. The CDR3 consists of 14 residues. CDR3 sequence reads: CASSLGPGNTEAFF. In nucleotides, the CDR3 is TGTGCCAGCAGCTTAGGTCCGGGGAACACTGAAGCTTTCTTT.

The J gene is TRBJ1-5, the V gene TRBV7-9, with 7 bases aligning to TRBD1. V was clipped by 2 bases and J by 4 bases; unmatched bases: 14. This CDR3 contains 18 residues. Germline values: CDR1 SEHNR, CDR2 FQNEAQ (reference sequence). The CDR3 here is CASSLFIGPDRTNQPQHF. DNA for the CDR3: TGTGCCAGCAGCTTATTTATTGGGCCGGACAGGACGAATCAGCCCCAGCATTTT.

V and J are TRBV5-4 and TRBJ2-1, with TRBD1 matching 7 bases. With V trimmed by 4 bases and J by 10 bases, 8 bases remained unmatched. The CDR3 extends over 13 amino acids. Germline V gene sequence: CDR1 SGHNT, CDR2 YYREEE (reference sequence). CDR3 amino acids: CASSLDRAPEQFF. As DNA, the CDR3 is TGTGCCAGCAGCCTCGACAGGGCCCCCGAGCAGTTCTTC.

V gene TRBV24-1 combines with J gene TRBJ2-3; tentatively, D is TRBD2 (6 bases). The V end was cut by 5 bases, the J end by 1 base, with 15 bases between. The germline CDR1 and CDR2 sequences are KGHDR and SFDVKD. CDR3 length: 16 residues. CDR3 bases: TGTGCCACCAGTGGATTTGGAGGGCCCGGCACAGATACGCAGTATTTT. It translates to CATSGFGGPGTDTQYF.

The V call is TRBV7-8, the J call TRBJ1-5; tentatively, D is TRBD1 (5 bases). The germline gives CDR1 SGHVS, CDR2 FQNEAQ. This CDR3 contains 14 residues. V lost 4 bases and J lost 3, with 10 bases in between. DNA for the CDR3: TGTGCCAGCAGCTCTGGACACGTCAATCAGCCCCAGCATTTT. Translated: CASSSGHVNQPQHF.

This clone has a single count. The chain links TRBV5-4 to TRBJ1-2, with no clear D. CDR1 and CDR2 (germline): SGHNT, YYREEE (reference sequence). The CDR3 extends over 14 amino acids. V was cut by 0 bases and J by 4 bases, with 10 bases left in between. CDR3: CASSLEQSSYGYTF. CDR3 sequence (DNA): TGTGCCAGCAGCTTGGAACAGAGCTCCTATGGCTACACCTTC.

This chain joins TRBV5-1 and TRBJ2-7; TRBD2 matches 7 bases. This CDR3 has 14 amino acids. Germline V gives CDR1 SGHRS, CDR2 YFSETQ. With 4 bases clipped from V and 2 bases from J, the junction kept 6 bases outside the gene matches. The CDR3 sequence: CASSGTMGAYEQYF. CDR3 bases: TGCGCCAGCAGCGGGACTATGGGGGCCTACGAGCAGTACTTC.

V usage is TRBV24-1 and J usage is TRBJ2-1; D ambiguous. Germline CDR1 is KGHDR and CDR2 is SFDVKD. The V end was cut by 4 bases, the J end by 9 bases, with 9 bases between. The CDR3 covers 12 residues. This CDR3 is CATSDAQTEQFF. CDR3 coding DNA: TGTGCCACCAGTGACGCACAGACTGAGCAGTTCTTC.

This chain links TRBV19 with TRBJ1-5; D not certain. V was pared by 1 base and J by 7 bases, with 11 bases between. Germline lookup yields CDR1 LNHDA and CDR2 SQIVND (reference sequence). This CDR3 region has 14 residues. CDR3 DNA: TGTGCCAGTAGTATAGTCCCTGGGCTGCAGCCCCAGCATTTT. This gives the protein CASSIVPGLQPQHF. Drawing the rest from reference TRBV19 and TRBJ1-5, the complete variable domain is DGGITQSPKYLFRKEGQNVTLSCEQNLNHDAMYWYRQDPGQGLRLIYYSQIVNDFQKGDIAEGYSVSREKKESFPLTVTSAQKNPTAFYLCASSIVPGLQPQHFGDGTRLSIL.

This clone was observed a single time. The V gene is TRBV28, the J gene TRBJ2-7; D gene uncertain. The CDR3 has 13 residues. Looked up from germline, CDR1 is MDHEN and CDR2 is SYDVKM. Between the trimmed V and J ends, which lost 3 bases and 3 bases, there was a span of 9 bases. The CDR3 DNA sequence: TGTGCCAGCAGTTTCGTAGGAGACTACGAGCAGTACTTC. This gives the protein CASSFVGDYEQYF.

V usage is TRBV7-2 and J usage is TRBJ2-7, with 10 nucleotides matching TRBD2. Germline CDR1 reads SGHTA; CDR2 reads FQGNSA. The J segment lost 2 bases and the V segment lost 3 bases, leaving 13 bases of the junction unmatched. CDR3 length equals 18 residues. CDR3 protein: CASSFRGVSSGSPYEQYF. For the CDR3, the DNA is TGTGCCAGCAGCTTCAGGGGCGTCTCTAGCGGGAGTCCCTACGAGCAGTACTTC.

This clone was recorded a few times. J is TRBJ2-7 and V is TRBV7-9, with a possible D match to TRBD1 (5 bases). Germline CDR1 is SEHNR and CDR2 is FQNEAQ (reference sequence). The CDR3 runs 17 residues. V was cut by 4 bases and J by 7 bases, with 26 bases left in between. The CDR3 DNA is TGTGCCAGCAGCTCACCCCCCCAGGGAAAAATCCTAGGGGAGCAGTACTTC. It codes for CASSSPPQGKILGEQYF.

The chain has TRBV27 and TRBJ1-2; D possibly corresponds to TRBD1 (5 bases). The CDR3 covers 14 residues. The V end lost 5 bases, the J end lost 4 bases, and 14 bases lay between the germline ends. Germline values: CDR1 MNHEY, CDR2 SMNVEV (reference sequence). The CDR3 nucleotides are TGTGCCAGCAGTACCGCAGGGCGCCCCTATGGCTACACCTTC. It is translated as CASSTAGRPYGYTF.

V and J are TRBV7-2 and TRBJ2-7; perhaps TRBD2 as D (6 bases). The CDR3 consists of 16 residues. In germline, CDR1 is SGHTA, CDR2 FQGNSA. The V end lost 2 bases, the J end lost 2 bases, and 16 bases lay between the germline ends. This chain's CDR3 is CASSLYGRGSPYEQYF. CDR3 DNA: TGTGCCAGCAGCTTATACGGTCGGGGGTCCCCCTACGAGCAGTACTTC.

The chain has TRBV19 and TRBJ1-6, with a weak D call TRBD1 (6 bases). The CDR3 runs 15 residues. The V end lost 4 bases, the J end lost 4 bases, and 11 bases lay between the germline ends. The germline V gene has CDR1 LNHDA and CDR2 SQIVND (reference sequence). The DNA for the CDR3 is TGTGCCAGTAGTAGTACAGGGATATATAATTCACCCCTCCACTTT. Translated, it gives CASSSTGIYNSPLHF. Looking up the rest from reference TRBV19 and TRBJ1-6 gives the full variable domain: DGGITQSPKYLFRKEGQNVTLSCEQNLNHDAMYWYRQDPGQGLRLIYYSQIVNDFQKGDIAEGYSVSREKKESFPLTVTSAQKNPTAFYLCASSSTGIYNSPLHFGNGTRLTVT.

The chain recombines TRBV27 with TRBJ2-1; the match to TRBD2 covers 8 bases. V shed 1 base, J shed 9 bases, and the junction held 5 bases outside the gene matches. The CDR3 loop spans 14 amino acids. Germline lookup yields CDR1 MNHEY and CDR2 SMNVEV (reference sequence). CDR3 nucleotides: TGTGCCAGCAGTTTATACGGGAGGGCCAGTGAGCAGTTCTTC. Translation: CASSLYGRASEQFF.

This chain joins TRBV21-1 and TRBJ1-3; the table's D call, TRBD1, was not checked against the DNA. TRBV21-1 is described as a pseudogene. The CDR3 length is 16 residues. The CDR3 DNA is TGTGCCAGCAGCAAAACAGGGGAGTTAGGTGGAAACACCATATATTTT. It translates to CASSKTGELGGNTIYF.

This clone appeared once. V is TRBV5-4 and J is TRBJ1-1; 7 nucleotides agree with TRBD1. Per germline, CDR1 SGHNT and CDR2 YYREEE (reference sequence). The length of the CDR3 is 15 residues. The trim removed 4 bases at V and 2 bases at J, leaving 8 bases unmatched. CDR3 sequence (DNA): TGTGCCAGCAGCCGGGACAGCTCGGGTAACACTGAAGCTTTCTTT. Amino acids: CASSRDSSGNTEAFF. Looking up the rest from reference TRBV5-4 and TRBJ1-1 gives the full variable domain: ETGVTQSPTHLIKTRGQQVTLRCSSQSGHNTVSWYQQALGQGPQFIFQYYREEENGRGNFPPRFSGLQFPNYSSELNVNALELDDSALYLCASSRDSSGNTEAFFGQGTRLTVV.

The CDR3 DNA reads TGCGCCAGCAGCGACATTTACTACGAGCAGTACTTC. Translation: CASSDIYYEQYF. The chain combines TRBV5-1 with TRBJ2-7; no reliable D call. From germline, CDR1 is SGHRS and CDR2 YFSETQ. CDR3 length: 12 residues. The ends were cut back, 4 bases at V and 3 bases at J, with 8 bases in the middle.

This clone was counted a few times. This rearrangement joins TRBV6-1 to TRBJ2-3; 7 bases map to TRBD2. The J segment lost 1 base and the V segment lost 2 bases, leaving 6 bases of the junction unmatched. Germline-derived CDR1 and CDR2 are MNHNS and SASEGT. CDR3 size: 16 residues. The CDR3, as DNA: TGTGCCAGCAGTGAACTAGGTGGGAGGGGCACAGATACGCAGTATTTT. It encodes CASSELGGRGTDTQYF.

Here the CDR3 DNA reads TGTGCCAGTAGTATCTCCGGGACAGGGATCCACGAGCAGTACTTC. Encoded protein: CASSISGTGIHEQYF. The genes are TRBV19 and TRBJ2-7; 9 bases align to TRBD1. The V gene end was trimmed by 3 bases and the J gene end by 5 bases; junction bases not matched to a gene: 8. This CDR3 region has 15 residues. CDR1 is LNHDA and CDR2 is SQIVND in the germline V gene (reference sequence).

The CDR3 here is CASSLGEVVGGYTF. The CDR3 DNA reads as TGTGCCAGCAGCTTAGGGGAGGTCGTGGGTGGCTACACCTTC. V is TRBV11-2 and J is TRBJ1-2; no firm D call. Trimming took off 1 base at V and 7 bases at J, with 13 bases between the two ends. The V gene's germline CDR1 is SGHAT and CDR2 FQNNGV. CDR3 size: 14 residues.

The chain uses TRBV28 and TRBJ2-3, with 10 bases identical to TRBD2. This CDR3 has 17 residues. The trim removed 3 bases at V and 6 bases at J, leaving 12 bases unmatched. Germline V gene sequence: CDR1 MDHEN, CDR2 SYDVKM. CDR3 coding DNA: TGTGCCAGCAGTTTCCTGCCAGCGGGAGGGGCCCCCGATACGCAGTATTTT. Protein: CASSFLPAGGAPDTQYF.

V usage is TRBV29-1 and J usage is TRBJ1-1, with 8 bases matching TRBD1. The CDR3 has 14 amino acids. V was pared by 0 bases and J by 6 bases, with 6 bases of the junction left unmatched. In germline, CDR1 is SQVTM, CDR2 ANQGSEA. The CDR3 nucleotides read TGCAGCGTTGAAGATCGCAGGGGGCGACCTGAAGCTTTCTTT. Its protein is CSVEDRRGRPEAFF.